The subject of this entry is one T cell receptor beta chain. Its antigen is not identified. The method was immunoSEQ multiplex PCR; TCRdb's version includes in-frame clones alone and lacks a portion of them. The data contain about 88,000 clones, 60% to 80% of them singletons. This specimen belongs to a study of radiotherapy plus CTLA-4 blockade in lung cancer. Background on the study: With about a third of patients having disease control, objective responses were seen in less than 20%. Study findings and constraints: Early shifts in blood T cell clones, with interferon-beta, reportedly predicted response best. Blood TCR clones of tumor origin expanded after radiotherapy plus ipilimumab.

Sequenced here: peripheral blood, sampled from a patient treated with radiotherapy plus ipilimumab. This receptor was identified in a human donor with non-small cell lung cancer that progressed on radiotherapy plus ipilimumab.

The CDR3 DNA follows: TGTGCCAGCAGCTTAGACATCTACGAGCAGTACTTC. Its protein is CASSLDIYEQYF. V usage is TRBV7-9 and J usage is TRBJ2-7; D remains unclear. Germline CDR1 is SEHNR and CDR2 is FQNEAQ (reference sequence). This CDR3 has 12 residues. V was pared by 1 base and J by 3 bases, with 4 bases between.